This T cell receptor (beta chain) was found in a study of blood T cell repertoires in COVID-19. Study-wide context: The origin of the acute and convalescent COVID-19 samples was the United States, Italy and Spain. PBMCs, B-cell-depleted T cells, or T cells were the source of the cDNA or gDNA that made up the material.

This clone has only a few counts. CDR3 length: 14 amino acids. The germline gives CDR1 MNHEY, CDR2 SVGAGI. Trimming cost V 4 bases and J 4 bases, with 14 bases left between them. This table comes from immunoSEQ multiplex PCR, and its TCRdb copy is limited to in-frame clones, with some not included. Counted here are some 330,000 clones, roughly 90% occurring once; the ten biggest clones make up approximately 4%. Material for sequencing was peripheral blood. The chain links TRBV6-5 to TRBJ2-7, with TRBD1 as a possible D gene (6 bases). The clonotype was recovered from a woman aged 45-60 years with active or convalescent COVID-19. The CDR3 is CASSSGQNGYEQYF. The DNA of the CDR3 is TGTGCCAGCAGTTCGGGACAAAATGGGTACGAGCAGTACTTC.